The rows below give T cell receptor beta chains drawn from one sample of a study of blood T cell repertoires in COVID-19. Only in-frame clones appear in the TCRdb table, and some are missing; sequencing was by immunoSEQ multiplex PCR. Of over 200,000 clones in the sample, around nine tenths are singletons; the top ten hold roughly 9.8%. Material for sequencing was peripheral blood. Receptor source: a man in his forties who had recovered from COVID-19. Both conserved end residues are part of each CDR3. Fields, in order: clone size, V gene, D gene, J gene, CDR3 protein, CDR3 DNA. The D gene is left open where the match is weak. A clone size is listed for some rows: how often the clone was seen (once, few, many), or a class if it is expanded.

size: few; V: TRBV7-9; D: TRBD1; J: TRBJ1-3; CDR3: CASSLTQGASGNTIYF; DNA: TGTGCCAGCAGCCTTACGCAGGGGGCAAGTGGAAACACCATATATTTT
size: .; V: TRBV6-6; D: .; J: TRBJ2-7; CDR3: CASSGGLYEQYF; DNA: TGTGCCAGTTCAGGGGGGCTCTACGAGCAGTACTTC
size: .; V: TRBV11-2; D: TRBD2; J: TRBJ2-1; CDR3: CASSSLSGGAGPYNEQFF; DNA: TGTGCCAGCAGCTCTCTCAGCGGGGGGGCTGGGCCCTACAATGAGCAGTTCTTC
size: .; V: TRBV7-8; D: TRBD2; J: TRBJ2-6; CDR3: CASSWKPGLASSGANVLTF; DNA: TGTGCCAGCAGCTGGAAGCCGGGACTAGCGTCCTCTGGGGCCAACGTCCTGACTTTC
size: .; V: TRBV30; D: TRBD1; J: TRBJ2-2; CDR3: CASQGQANTGELFF; DNA: TGTGCCTCCCAGGGACAGGCGAACACCGGGGAGCTGTTTTTT
size: once; V: TRBV7-2; D: .; J: TRBJ2-1; CDR3: CASSYWTEGEQFF; DNA: TGTGCCAGCAGCTACTGGACGGAGGGTGAGCAGTTCTTC
size: .; V: TRBV5-1; D: .; J: TRBJ2-7; CDR3: CASSLGAGYEQYF; DNA: TGCGCCAGCAGCTTGGGGGCCGGCTACGAGCAGTACTTC
size: .; V: TRBV5-8; D: TRBD2; J: TRBJ2-2; CDR3: CASNQGLAGANTGELFF; DNA: TGTGCCAGCAACCAGGGACTAGCGGGGGCAAACACCGGGGAGCTGTTTTTT
size: .; V: TRBV5-4; D: TRBD2; J: TRBJ2-3; CDR3: CASSYSQRLAGGPTDTQYF; DNA: TGTGCCAGCAGCTATAGTCAAAGACTAGCGGGGGGCCCCACAGATACGCAGTATTTT
size: .; V: TRBV12-3/TRBV12-4; D: .; J: TRBJ2-5; CDR3: CASSLLVQETQYF; DNA: TGTGCCAGCAGTTTACTTGTCCAAGAGACCCAGTACTTC
size: .; V: TRBV6-1; D: TRBD1; J: TRBJ2-1; CDR3: CASSDNRGSYNEQFF; DNA: TGTGCCAGCAGTGACAACAGGGGCTCCTACAATGAGCAGTTCTTC
size: few; V: TRBV9; D: TRBD1; J: TRBJ1-1; CDR3: CASSGRQGPNTEAFF; DNA: TGTGCCAGCAGCGGACGACAGGGACCAAACACTGAAGCTTTCTTT
size: .; V: TRBV27; D: .; J: TRBJ2-5; CDR3: CASSLRGRSFETQYF; DNA: TGTGCCAGCAGTTTAAGGGGTAGGAGCTTCGAGACCCAGTACTTC
size: few; V: TRBV7-9; D: TRBD2; J: TRBJ2-1; CDR3: CASSFRTSGSHGVHEQFF; DNA: TGTGCCAGCAGCTTTAGGACTAGCGGGAGCCACGGGGTACATGAGCAGTTCTTC
size: .; V: TRBV5-1; D: .; J: TRBJ1-3; CDR3: CASSPLGGSGNTIYF; DNA: TGCGCCAGCAGCCCCCTAGGGGGCTCTGGAAACACCATATATTTT
size: .; V: TRBV2; D: .; J: TRBJ1-1; CDR3: CASREGQNTEAFF; DNA: TGTGCCAGCAGAGAAGGACAGAACACTGAAGCTTTCTTT
size: .; V: TRBV10-3; D: TRBD2; J: TRBJ2-2; CDR3: CAISESTSGELFF; DNA: TGTGCCATCAGTGAGTCAACTAGCGGTGAGCTGTTTTTT
size: .; V: TRBV2; D: TRBD2; J: TRBJ2-7; CDR3: CASSERRGGKNSYEQYF; DNA: TGTGCCAGCAGTGAAAGGCGGGGGGGAAAAAATTCCTACGAGCAGTACTTC
size: .; V: TRBV7-9; D: .; J: TRBJ1-4; CDR3: CASSLGGGHLEKLFF; DNA: TGTGCCAGCAGCTTAGGAGGCGGTCACCTTGAAAAACTGTTTTTT
size: .; V: TRBV28; D: .; J: TRBJ2-7; CDR3: CASSSLPGQGYRDVSYEQYF; DNA: TGTGCCAGCAGCTCCCTTCCGGGACAAGGATACCGGGACGTTTCCTACGAGCAGTACTTC
size: few; V: TRBV21-1; D: .; J: TRBJ2-4; CDR3: CASSKRSPAENIQYF; DNA: TGTGCCAGCAGCAAGAGGTCCCCGGCCGAAAACATTCAGTACTTC
size: .; V: TRBV6-5; D: TRBD2; J: TRBJ2-7; CDR3: CASSKSGATYEQYF; DNA: TGTGCCAGCAGTAAGAGCGGGGCGACCTACGAGCAGTACTTC
size: .; V: TRBV6-6; D: .; J: TRBJ2-3; CDR3: CASFLTDTQYF; DNA: TGTGCCAGTTTTTTAACAGATACGCAGTATTTT
size: once; V: TRBV5-5; D: TRBD1; J: TRBJ2-7; CDR3: CASGEGQGYEQYF; DNA: TGTGCCAGCGGGGAGGGACAGGGCTACGAGCAGTACTTC
size: .; V: TRBV10-3; D: TRBD2; J: TRBJ2-7; CDR3: CAISTTSGRNDEQYF; DNA: TGTGCCATCAGCACCACTAGCGGGAGGAACGACGAGCAGTACTTC
size: .; V: TRBV6-5; D: .; J: TRBJ2-7; CDR3: CASTPGWGRGEQYF; DNA: TGTGCCAGCACCCCCGGGTGGGGCCGGGGGGAGCAGTACTTC
size: few; V: TRBV11-2; D: .; J: TRBJ2-7; CDR3: CASSSTGNVYEQYF; DNA: TGTGCCAGCAGCTCTACAGGGAACGTCTACGAGCAGTACTTC
size: few; V: TRBV7-3; D: .; J: TRBJ2-7; CDR3: CASSYLRGSEQYF; DNA: TGTGCCAGCAGCTATTTAAGGGGAAGCGAGCAGTACTTC
size: .; V: TRBV9; D: TRBD2; J: TRBJ2-3; CDR3: CASSVGPNLGGSTDTQYF; DNA: TGTGCCAGCAGCGTAGGACCCAATCTCGGGGGGAGCACAGATACGCAGTATTTT
size: .; V: TRBV5-1; D: TRBD1; J: TRBJ2-5; CDR3: CASSLGQGRGTQYF; DNA: TGCGCCAGCAGCCTGGGACAGGGGCGGGGGACCCAGTACTTC
size: .; V: TRBV18; D: .; J: TRBJ1-4; CDR3: CASSPLAGGPNEKLFF; DNA: TGTGCCAGCTCACCACTAGCCGGGGGTCCGAATGAAAAACTGTTTTTT
size: .; V: TRBV9; D: .; J: TRBJ2-1; CDR3: CASSVQGLGEQFF; DNA: TGTGCCAGCAGCGTTCAGGGATTGGGTGAGCAGTTCTTC
size: .; V: TRBV14; D: TRBD1; J: TRBJ1-2; CDR3: CASSQRTGINYGYTF; DNA: TGTGCCAGCAGCCAGCGGACAGGGATTAACTATGGCTACACCTTC
size: .; V: TRBV6-1; D: TRBD1; J: TRBJ2-7; CDR3: CASSELPGTGLNEQYF; DNA: TGTGCCAGCAGTGAGCTCCCCGGGACAGGGTTAAACGAGCAGTACTTC
size: .; V: TRBV7-8; D: TRBD2; J: TRBJ2-1; CDR3: CASSLGEGVRNEQFF; DNA: TGTGCCAGCAGCTTAGGGGAGGGCGTCCGCAATGAGCAGTTCTTC
size: .; V: TRBV10-3; D: .; J: TRBJ2-1; CDR3: CAISALGTKNLQGEQFF; DNA: TGTGCCATCAGTGCGCTGGGAACGAAAAACCTCCAGGGGGAGCAGTTCTTC
size: once; V: TRBV7-9; D: TRBD2; J: TRBJ2-1; CDR3: CASSSALAGGPILEQFF; DNA: TGTGCCAGCAGCTCCGCACTAGCGGGGGGCCCCATTTTAGAGCAGTTCTTC
size: once; V: TRBV5-1; D: TRBD2; J: TRBJ2-3; CDR3: CASSLAHLAGVADTQYF; DNA: TGCGCCAGCAGCTTGGCCCATCTCGCGGGAGTAGCAGATACGCAGTATTTT
size: .; V: TRBV4-3; D: TRBD1; J: TRBJ2-7; CDR3: CASSPNRGYEQYF; DNA: TGCGCCAGCAGCCCAAACAGGGGATACGAGCAGTACTTC
size: .; V: TRBV5-4; D: .; J: TRBJ2-5; CDR3: CASSFERGLETQYF; DNA: TGTGCCAGCAGCTTTGAAAGGGGATTAGAGACCCAGTACTTC
size: .; V: TRBV27; D: .; J: TRBJ2-2; CDR3: CASSERRINGELFF; DNA: TGTGCCAGCAGTGAACGGAGAATCAACGGGGAGCTGTTTTTT
size: .; V: TRBV4-1; D: TRBD2; J: TRBJ2-7; CDR3: CASSLILAGVPEQYF; DNA: TGCGCCAGCAGCCTGATCCTAGCGGGAGTCCCCGAGCAGTACTTC
size: .; V: TRBV25-1; D: .; J: TRBJ2-3; CDR3: CASSDGGASTDTQYF; DNA: TGTGCCAGCAGTGACGGCGGGGCTAGCACAGATACGCAGTATTTT
size: .; V: TRBV19; D: TRBD1; J: TRBJ2-7; CDR3: CASSRQGPYEQYF; DNA: TGTGCCAGTAGCAGACAGGGCCCCTACGAGCAGTACTTC
size: few; V: TRBV5-4; D: .; J: TRBJ1-3; CDR3: CASRDAYSGNTIYF; DNA: TGTGCCAGCAGAGATGCCTACTCTGGAAACACCATATATTTT